This T cell receptor (beta chain) was recovered during a study of blood T cell repertoires in COVID-19. Looking at the study overall: From T cells, B-cell-depleted T cells, or PBMCs came the material, which was cDNA or gDNA.

It was during active infection that Seattle patients were enrolled and then longitudinally followed. A remark on this clone: This sample includes further DNA sequences coding for the same CDR3.

This CDR3 is 13 amino acids long. Trimming stripped 3 bases from V and 2 bases from J, with 7 bases between. Germline lookup yields CDR1 MNHEY and CDR2 SMNVEV (reference sequence). As processed by the authors: Scientists estimated how many nucleated cells there were by amplifying reference gene primers. Clones were sequenced by immunoSEQ multiplex PCR, and TCRdb holds only the in-frame ones, with some missing. V, J and clone size derive from that table, while D and trimming were established from the DNA sequence. The sample yields about 290,000 clones, approximately 89% seen once. Sequencing used peripheral blood. The sequence was collected from a woman in her 30s with COVID-19, enrolled during active disease. The rearrangement links TRBV27 to TRBJ1-2, with unresolved D. The chain's CDR3 is CASSFLSNYGYTF. The DNA for the CDR3 is TGTGCCAGCAGTTTTTTATCCAACTATGGCTACACCTTC.